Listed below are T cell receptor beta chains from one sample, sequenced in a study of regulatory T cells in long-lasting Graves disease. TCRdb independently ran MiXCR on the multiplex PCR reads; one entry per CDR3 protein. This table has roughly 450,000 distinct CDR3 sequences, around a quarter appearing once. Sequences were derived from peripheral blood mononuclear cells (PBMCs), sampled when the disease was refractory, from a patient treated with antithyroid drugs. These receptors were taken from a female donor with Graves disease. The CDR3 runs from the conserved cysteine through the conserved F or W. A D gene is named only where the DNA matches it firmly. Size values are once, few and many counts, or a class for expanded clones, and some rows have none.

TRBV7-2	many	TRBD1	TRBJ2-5	CASSKGTGEETQYF	TGTGCCAGCAGCAAGGGGACAGGGGAAGAGACCCAGTACTTC
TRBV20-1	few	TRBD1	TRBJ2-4	CSALGDRGLYF	TGCAGTGCTCTCGGGGACAGGGGGTTGTACTTC
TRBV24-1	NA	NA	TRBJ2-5	CATTGGGVGETQYF	TGTGCCACCACCGGAGGGGGGGTAGGAGAGACCCAGTACTTC
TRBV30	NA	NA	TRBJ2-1	CAWNRLGQYNEQFF	TGTGCCTGGAATCGCCTAGGACAGTACAATGAGCAGTTCTTC
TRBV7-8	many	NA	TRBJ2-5	CASSYSRVAPQETQYF	TGTGCCAGCAGTTACTCCCGTGTGGCGCCTCAAGAGACCCAGTACTTC
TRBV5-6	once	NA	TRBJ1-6	CASSLGYRDSPLHF	TGTGCCAGCAGCTTGGGTTATAGAGATTCACCCCTCCACTTT
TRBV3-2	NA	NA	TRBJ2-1	CASSQVVLADYNEQFF	TGTGCCAGCAGCCAAGTGGTACTAGCGGACTACAATGAGCAGTTCTTC
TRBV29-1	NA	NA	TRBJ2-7	CSVVIKTGVSYEQYF	TGCAGCGTTGTCATCAAGACGGGCGTCTCCTACGAGCAGTACTTC
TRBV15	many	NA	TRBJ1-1	CATSPGGYTEAFF	TGTGCCACCTCCCCAGGAGGGTACACTGAAGCTTTCTTT
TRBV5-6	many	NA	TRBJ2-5	CASSGPGQKETQYF	TGTGCCAGCAGCGGACCCGGACAGAAAGAGACCCAGTACTTC
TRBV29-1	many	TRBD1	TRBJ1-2	CSVTGTDYGYTF	TGCAGCGTAACCGGGACAGACTATGGCTACACCTTC
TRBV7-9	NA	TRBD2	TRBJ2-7	CASSLRLAGVGYEQYF	TGTGCCAGCAGCTTACGACTAGCGGGAGTAGGGTACGAGCAGTACTTC
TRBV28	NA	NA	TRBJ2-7	CASSLYPYEQYF	TGTGCCAGCAGTTTATACCCTTACGAGCAGTACTTC
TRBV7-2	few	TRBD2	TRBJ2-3	CASSLRELRTDTQYF	TGTGCCAGCAGCTTGCGGGAGTTGCGCACAGATACGCAGTATTTT
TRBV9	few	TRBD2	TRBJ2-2	CASSVYSGRNTGELFF	TGTGCCAGCAGCGTATATAGCGGGAGGAACACCGGGGAGCTGTTTTTT
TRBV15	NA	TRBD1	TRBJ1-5	CATSRKRQGSSNQPQHF	TGTGCCACCAGCAGAAAGAGACAGGGATCAAGCAATCAGCCCCAGCATTTT
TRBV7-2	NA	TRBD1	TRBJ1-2	CASSQLGTGGGYGYTF	TGTGCCAGCAGTCAATTGGGGACAGGGGGCGGCTATGGCTACACCTTC
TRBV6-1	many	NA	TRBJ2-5	CASSRRIGSEETQYF	TGTGCCAGCAGTCGTCGCATCGGGAGTGAGGAGACCCAGTACTTC
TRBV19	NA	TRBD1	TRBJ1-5	CASSPQGVGNQPQHF	TGTGCCAGTAGTCCTCAGGGGGTAGGCAATCAGCCCCAGCATTTT
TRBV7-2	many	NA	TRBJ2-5	CASSQGPTTQTQYF	TGTGCCAGCAGCCAAGGGCCCACAACCCAGACCCAGTACTTC
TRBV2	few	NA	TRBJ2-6	CASRLVRFSGANVLTF	TGTGCCAGCAGGTTGGTCCGTTTTTCTGGGGCCAACGTCCTGACTTTC
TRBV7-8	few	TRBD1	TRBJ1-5	CASSQRTGTGYQPQHF	TGTGCCAGCAGCCAAAGGACCGGGACAGGGTATCAGCCCCAGCATTTT
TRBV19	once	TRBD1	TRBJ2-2	CASSMGQGATGELFF	TGTGCCAGTAGTATGGGACAGGGGGCCACCGGGGAGCTGTTTTTT
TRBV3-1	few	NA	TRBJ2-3	CASRRGGSSTDTQYF	TGTGCCAGCAGACGCGGAGGTTCAAGCACAGATACGCAGTATTTT
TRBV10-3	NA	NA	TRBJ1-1	CAITFEAGTTEAFF	TGTGCCATCACCTTCGAGGCAGGAACCACTGAAGCTTTCTTT
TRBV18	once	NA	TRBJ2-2	CASSPPRPNTGELFF	TGTGCCAGCTCACCACCGCGGCCAAACACCGGGGAGCTGTTTTTT
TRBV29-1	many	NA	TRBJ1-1	CSVEGGLNTEAFF	TGCAGCGTTGAAGGGGGGTTGAACACTGAAGCTTTCTTT
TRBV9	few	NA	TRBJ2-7	CASSPRLYEQYF	TGTGCCAGCAGCCCTCGCCTCTACGAGCAGTACTTC
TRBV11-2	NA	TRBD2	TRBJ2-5	CASSSGGLAGGQETQYF	TGTGCCAGCAGCAGTGGCGGCCTAGCGGGCGGCCAAGAGACCCAGTACTTC
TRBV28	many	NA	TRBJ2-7	CASSPLGGSSYEQYF	TGTGCCAGCAGCCCACTGGGGGGTAGCTCCTACGAGCAGTACTTC
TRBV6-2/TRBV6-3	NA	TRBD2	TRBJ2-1	CASSFASGRAGYEQFF	TGTGCCAGCAGCTTTGCCAGCGGGAGGGCCGGTTATGAGCAGTTCTTC
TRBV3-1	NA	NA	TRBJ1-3	CTSSQPPVNTIYF	TGTACCAGCAGCCAGCCCCCCGTAAACACCATATATTTT
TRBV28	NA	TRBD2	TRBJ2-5	CASSSTSGAGQEAQYF	TGTGCCAGCAGTTCGACTAGCGGGGCTGGCCAAGAGGCCCAGTACTTC
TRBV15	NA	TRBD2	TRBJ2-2	CATSREVYGGGLAGGIGELFF	TGTGCCACCAGCAGAGAAGTTTACGGCGGGGGACTAGCGGGAGGAATTGGGGAGCTGTTTTTT
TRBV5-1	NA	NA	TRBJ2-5	CASSLLAAGKETQYF	TGCGCCAGCAGCTTGTTAGCCGCAGGGAAGGAGACCCAGTACTTC
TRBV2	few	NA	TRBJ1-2	CASKAYGYTF	TGTGCCAGCAAAGCATATGGCTACACCTTC
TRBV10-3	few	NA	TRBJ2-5	CAIRGRWETQYF	TGTGCCATCAGAGGACGGTGGGAGACCCAGTACTTC
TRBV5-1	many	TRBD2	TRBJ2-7	CASSLAVAGGGYEQYF	TGCGCCAGCAGCTTGGCCGTTGCGGGAGGAGGGTACGAGCAGTACTTC
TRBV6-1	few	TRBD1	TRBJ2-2	CASSRQGVVNTGELFF	TGTGCCAGCAGTCGGCAGGGGGTAGTCAACACCGGGGAGCTGTTTTTT
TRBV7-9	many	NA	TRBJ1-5	CASSLSGNQPQHF	TGTGCCAGCAGCTTATCAGGGAATCAGCCCCAGCATTTT
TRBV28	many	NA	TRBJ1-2	CASTTLIGGVGYTF	TGTGCCAGCACCACCCTAATCGGGGGAGTTGGCTACACCTTC
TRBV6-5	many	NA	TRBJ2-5	CASSYSGSGLQETQYF	TGTGCCAGCAGTTACTCTGGGAGCGGGTTACAAGAGACCCAGTACTTC
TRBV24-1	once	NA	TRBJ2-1	CATSERSDEQFF	TGTGCCACCAGTGAGCGATCTGATGAGCAGTTCTTC
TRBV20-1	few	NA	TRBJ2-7	CSARGGASQYF	TGCAGTGCTAGAGGGGGGGCTAGCCAGTACTTC
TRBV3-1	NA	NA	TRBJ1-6	CGSSQLGPGDSPLHF	TGTGGCAGCAGCCAATTAGGGCCCGGGGATTCACCCCTCCACTTT
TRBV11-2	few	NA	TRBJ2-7	CASSGPGGGLKLEQYF	TGTGCCAGCAGCGGGCCCGGAGGGGGGTTGAAACTCGAGCAGTACTTC
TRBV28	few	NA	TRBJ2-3	CASSVADTDTQYF	TGTGCCAGCAGCGTGGCCGACACAGATACGCAGTATTTT
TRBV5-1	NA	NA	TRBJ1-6	CASSMGSGRGSPLHF	TGCGCCAGCAGCATGGGGTCTGGGAGAGGCTCACCCCTCCACTTT
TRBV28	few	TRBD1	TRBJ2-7	CASRNPGTGGYEQYF	TGTGCCAGCAGAAACCCCGGGACAGGGGGATACGAGCAGTACTTC
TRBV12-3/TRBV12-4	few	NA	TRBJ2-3	CASSRGQGDTQYF	TGTGCCAGCAGTCGGGGGCAGGGGGATACGCAGTATTTT
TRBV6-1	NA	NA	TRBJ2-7	CASSRQPSYEQYF	TGTGCCAGCAGTCGACAGCCCTCCTACGAGCAGTACTTC
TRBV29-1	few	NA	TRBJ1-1	CSVTQGGTEAFF	TGCAGCGTCACACAGGGAGGGACTGAAGCTTTCTTT
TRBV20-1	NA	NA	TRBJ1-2	CSVIRESNYGYTF	TGCAGTGTCATCCGGGAATCCAACTATGGCTACACCTTC
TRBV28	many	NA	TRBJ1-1	CASSPDWAEAFF	TGTGCCAGCAGCCCAGATTGGGCTGAAGCTTTCTTT
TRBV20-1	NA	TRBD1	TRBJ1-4	CSAQDRGLHEKLFF	TGCAGTGCACAGGACAGGGGGCTTCATGAAAAACTGTTTTTT